Reported below is one T cell receptor beta chain. Its specificity is unknown. This entry comes from a study of shared clonotypes between healthy human individuals. CD45RA+ naive and CD45RA-negative memory subsets were separated from CD4+ cells. Trimming shortened V by 6 bases and J by 4 bases, and 9 bases separated the two germline ends. The CDR3 loop spans 11 amino acids. Per germline, CDR1 DFQATT and CDR2 SNEGSKA (reference sequence). Findings of the study overall: Clonotypes shared by all four sorted-subset donors had higher generation probabilities than non-shared clonotypes. Clonotype sharing across donors was expected to vary with sequencing depth.

Profiled with immunoSEQ multiplex PCR; TCRdb holds only in-frame clones, not every one. The table has some 2,500,000 clones, approximately 93% seen once. The material sequenced was naive CD4+ T cells from PBMCs. Described subset: CD45RA+ positively selected. The clonotype was recovered from a man between 18 and 29 years old in good health. Some clones in this sample may be carry-over from other donors' samples. This chain uses TRBV20-1 with TRBJ1-1; D remains unclear. CDR3 in DNA: TGCAGTGCCTTTCGGGCCACTGAAGCTTTCTTT. The encoded protein is CSAFRATEAFF.